This TCR beta chain emerged from a study of CD8 T cells in Susac syndrome. With random hexamers, reverse transcription was performed on about 0.5 to 1 ug of RNA. TCR beta CDR3 was amplified by immunoSEQ covering 54 Vbeta and 13 Jbeta. One entry per CDR3 protein, called by TCRdb with MiXCR from the immunoSEQ multiplex PCR reads. The table has under 550,000 distinct CDR3 sequences, about 85% seen once. The CDR3 runs to 14 residues. Germline lookup yields CDR1 LNHDA and CDR2 SQIVND (reference sequence). V shed 3 bases, J shed 8 bases, and the junction held 9 bases outside the gene matches. CD8+ and CD4+ T cells from blood underwent TCR beta sequencing. The TEMRA cells underwent FACS enrichment, while the CD8+ and CD4+ T cells underwent negative isolation.

The clonotype comes from a human donor with multiple sclerosis. V usage is TRBV19 and J usage is TRBJ1-2, with 7 bases fitting TRBD1. What was sequenced was CD8+ T cells from PBMCs. The CDR3 bases are TGTGCCAGTAGTATCGGCGGGACAGCAAGCGGCTACACCTTC. Amino acids: CASSIGGTASGYTF.